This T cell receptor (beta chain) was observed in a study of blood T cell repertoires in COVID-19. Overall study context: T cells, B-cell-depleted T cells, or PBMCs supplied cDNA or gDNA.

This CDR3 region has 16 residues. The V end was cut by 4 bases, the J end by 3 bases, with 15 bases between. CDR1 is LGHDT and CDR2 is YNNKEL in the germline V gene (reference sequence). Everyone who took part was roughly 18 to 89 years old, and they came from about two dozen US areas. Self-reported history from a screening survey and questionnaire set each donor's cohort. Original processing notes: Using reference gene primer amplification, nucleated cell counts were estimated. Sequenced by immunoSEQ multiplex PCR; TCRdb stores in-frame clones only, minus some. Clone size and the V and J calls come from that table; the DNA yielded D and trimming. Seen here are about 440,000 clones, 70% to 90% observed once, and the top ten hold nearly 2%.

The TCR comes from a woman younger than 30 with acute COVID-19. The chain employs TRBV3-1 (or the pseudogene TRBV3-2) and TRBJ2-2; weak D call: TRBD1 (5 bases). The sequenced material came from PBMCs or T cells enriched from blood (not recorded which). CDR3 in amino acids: CASSRKGPIDTGELFF. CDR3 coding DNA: TGTGCCAGCAGCCGGAAGGGGCCGATAGACACCGGGGAGCTGTTTTTT.